A single sample gave rise to the 21 T cell receptor beta chains below, sequenced in a study of T cell responses to AZD1222 COVID-19 vaccine. Sequencing used immunoSEQ multiplex PCR; TCRdb keeps in-frame clones, though not all of them. The table shows 65,000 to 90,000 clones, with about 91% occurring only once. The sample in question was peripheral blood, obtained on day 0 of AZD1222 vaccination. The receptors were gathered from an adult in good health.

The CDR3 sequence is CAWRSSTNYGYTF. The CDR3 DNA follows: TGTGCCTGGAGGAGTAGCACCAACTATGGCTACACCTTC. The V and J genes are TRBV30 and TRBJ1-2; no firm D call. Trimming shortened V by 3 bases and J by 2 bases, and 10 bases separated the two germline ends. Germline V lookup: CDR1 GTSNPN, CDR2 SVGIG (reference sequence). CDR3 length: 13 amino acids.

This rearrangement joins TRBV9 to TRBJ2-1; D is possibly TRBD2 (5 bases). CDR3 size: 17 residues. Deletions cut 0 bases from V and 7 bases from J, with 20 bases between. Germline CDR1 and CDR2: SGDLS and YYNGEE. The CDR3 here is CASSVASGMRAKNEQFF. The CDR3 DNA reads TGTGCCAGCAGCGTAGCTTCTGGGATGCGGGCAAAAAATGAGCAGTTCTTC. Combining the CDR3 with reference TRBV9 and TRBJ2-1 gives the whole variable domain DSGVTQTPKHLITATGQRVTLRCSPRSGDLSVYWYQQSLDQGLQFLIQYYNGEERAKGNILERFSAQQFPDLHSELNLSSLELGDSALYFCASSVASGMRAKNEQFFGPGTRLTVL.

The chain recombines TRBV5-4 with TRBJ2-1, with D maybe TRBD1 (5 bases). Trimming took off 5 bases at V and 0 bases at J, with 15 bases between the two ends. Germline V gene sequence: CDR1 SGHNT, CDR2 YYREEE (reference sequence). CDR3 length: 16 residues. In DNA, the CDR3 is TGTGCCAGCAGGGTCGACAGTTTAAGCTCCTACAATGAGCAGTTCTTC. Its translation: CASRVDSLSSYNEQFF.

V is TRBV30 and J is TRBJ1-2, with D uncertain. This CDR3 is built from 13 residues. CDR1 is GTSNPN, CDR2 SVGIG, per germline (reference sequence). Trimming pared 4 bases from V and 7 bases from J, leaving 16 bases between. The CDR3 is CAWNINAVLGYTF. CDR3 DNA: TGTGCCTGGAACATCAACGCGGTACTTGGCTACACCTTC.

This chain joins TRBV2 and TRBJ1-1, with a tentative D call TRBD1 (5 bases). The germline V and J ends were trimmed by 5 bases and 8 bases, with 12 bases remaining between them. This CDR3 region has 12 residues. Germline-derived CDR1 and CDR2 are SNHLY and FYNNEI. The CDR3 DNA reads as TGTGCCAGCAGTCAGGACACCACCGAAGCTTTCTTT. Translated, it gives CASSQDTTEAFF.

The V call is TRBV5-8, the J call TRBJ2-1; 9 nucleotides line up with TRBD1. V shed 2 bases, J shed 4 bases, and the junction held 4 bases outside the gene matches. The length of the CDR3 is 15 residues. The germline V gene encodes CDR1 SGHTS and CDR2 YDEGEE. CDR3 nucleotides: TGTGCCAGCAGCTTTGGACAGGGGAAATACAATGAGCAGTTCTTC. Translated, it gives CASSFGQGKYNEQFF.

The chain is built from TRBV19 and TRBJ2-7, with 12 bases aligning to TRBD2. J was trimmed by 0 bases and V by 0 bases; bases with no gene match: 6. The CDR3 loop spans 18 amino acids. Germline-derived CDR1 and CDR2 are LNHDA and SQIVND (reference sequence). CDR3 in DNA: TGTGCCAGTAGTATAGACCCTCTAGCGGGAGGGCCCTCCTACGAGCAGTACTTC. It translates to CASSIDPLAGGPSYEQYF.

The genes are TRBV12-3 or TRBV12-4 and TRBJ2-3; D gene unclear. This CDR3 comprises 13 residues. Trimming pared 6 bases from V and 5 bases from J, leaving 12 bases between. This chain's CDR3 is CASSQIGVDTQYF. The CDR3 bases are TGTGCCAGCAGCCAGATAGGCGTAGATACGCAGTATTTT.

This clone was counted between two and nine times. This chain joins TRBV27 and TRBJ1-3, with 10 bases fitting TRBD1. Germline CDR1 is MNHEY and CDR2 is SMNVEV (reference sequence). V lost 5 bases and J lost 2; bases outside the gene matches: 3. The CDR3 totals 15 residues. CDR3 region: CASSRGQGPGNTIYF. For the CDR3, the DNA is TGTGCCAGCAGTCGGGGACAGGGGCCTGGAAACACCATATATTTT.

The chain joins TRBV3-1 (or the pseudogene TRBV3-2) to TRBJ2-7; TRBD1 aligns across 7 bases. This CDR3 region has 14 residues. Germline loops: CDR1 LGHDT, CDR2 YNNKEL (reference sequence). J gave up 2 bases and V 4 bases, and 5 bases lay outside the gene matches. CDR3 bases: TGTGCCAGCAGCCCCCGACAGGGTCCCTACGAGCAGTACTTC. Translating gives CASSPRQGPYEQYF.

This sequence joins TRBV19 and TRBJ2-5, with D uncertain. This CDR3 spans 15 amino acids. The germline V and J ends were trimmed by 5 bases and 0 bases, with 13 bases remaining between them. Per germline, CDR1 LNHDA and CDR2 SQIVND (reference sequence). CDR3 loop: CASSSSPTYQETQYF. The CDR3, as DNA: TGTGCCAGTAGTTCGAGCCCCACGTACCAAGAGACCCAGTACTTC.

The gene calls are TRBV7-9 and TRBJ1-4, with 8 bases that match TRBD1. CDR1 is SEHNR and CDR2 is FQNEAQ in the germline V gene (reference sequence). V was pared by 4 bases and J by 2 bases, with 6 bases of the junction left unmatched. This CDR3 is built from 16 residues. CDR3: CASSSGQGATNEKLFF. CDR3 DNA: TGTGCCAGCAGCTCCGGACAGGGAGCGACTAATGAAAAACTGTTTTTT. Filled out from reference TRBV7-9 and TRBJ1-4, the complete variable domain reads DTGVSQNPRHKITKRGQNVTFRCDPISEHNRLYWYRQTLGQGPEFLTYFQNEAQLEKSRLLSDRFSAERPKGSFSTLEIQRTEQGDSAMYLCASSSGQGATNEKLFFGSGTQLSVL.

This rearrangement joins TRBV27 to TRBJ1-6, with 7 bases lining up with TRBD1. CDR1 is MNHEY and CDR2 is SMNVEV in the germline V gene (reference sequence). V lost 6 bases to trimming and J lost 7 bases; unmatched junction nucleotides: 12. This CDR3 contains 16 residues. DNA of the CDR3: TGTGCCAGCAGACCCACAAACAGGGGACTAAATTCACCCCTCCACTTT. Translating it yields CASRPTNRGLNSPLHF.

This rearrangement joins TRBV9 to TRBJ2-3, with 7 bases fitting TRBD1. The junction had 6 bases not matched to a gene; V was cut back by 4 bases and J by 4 bases. In germline, CDR1 is SGDLS, CDR2 YYNGEE. This CDR3 is 14 amino acids long. The CDR3 nucleotides read TGTGCCAGCAGCTCACAGGGGATTGCAGATACGCAGTATTTT. Residues: CASSSQGIADTQYF. The full variable domain, in which reference TRBV9 and TRBJ2-3 provide the parts outside the CDR3, is DSGVTQTPKHLITATGQRVTLRCSPRSGDLSVYWYQQSLDQGLQFLIQYYNGEERAKGNILERFSAQQFPDLHSELNLSSLELGDSALYFCASSSQGIADTQYFGPGTRLTVL.

The rearrangement links TRBV2 to TRBJ2-6; possibly TRBD1 for D (5 bases). Germline CDR1 SNHLY, CDR2 FYNNEI. The CDR3 loop spans 16 amino acids. The germline V and J ends were trimmed by 3 bases and 5 bases, with 14 bases remaining between them. The CDR3 coding sequence is TGTGCCAGCAGTGAGCAGGGTAGTATTTGGGCCAACGTCCTGACTTTC. It is translated as CASSEQGSIWANVLTF. Filled out from reference TRBV2 and TRBJ2-6, the complete variable domain reads EPEVTQTPSHQVTQMGQEVILRCVPISNHLYFYWYRQILGQKVEFLVSFYNNEISEKSEIFDDQFSVERPDGSNFTLKIRSTKLEDSAMYFCASSEQGSIWANVLTFGAGSRLTVL.

The genes are TRBV4-1 and TRBJ1-5; D not resolved. Trimming cost V 3 bases and J 7 bases, with 13 bases left between them. The CDR3 contains 14 residues. CDR1 is MGHRA, CDR2 YSYEKL, per germline. This chain's CDR3 is CASSQISSDQPQHF. The CDR3 region has the DNA TGCGCCAGCAGCCAGATAAGCTCCGACCAGCCCCAGCATTTT.

The count of this clone is one. This chain connects TRBV11-2 to TRBJ2-3; 8 nucleotides align to TRBD1. V lost 1 base to trimming and J lost 2 bases; unmatched junction nucleotides: 5. CDR3 size: 16 residues. Germline CDR1 SGHAT, CDR2 FQNNGV. The CDR3 here is CASSLARTGNTDTQYF. The CDR3 bases are TGTGCCAGCAGCTTAGCCAGGACAGGGAACACAGATACGCAGTATTTT.

This rearrangement joins TRBV6-4 to TRBJ1-4; D call uncertain. This CDR3 contains 14 residues. Germline V CDR1 and CDR2: MRHNA, SNTAGT. Trimming stripped 0 bases from V and 8 bases from J, with 10 bases between. This chain's CDR3 is CASSDSGSGEKLFF. In DNA, the CDR3 is TGTGCCAGCAGTGACTCCGGTTCGGGGGAAAAACTGTTTTTT.

As for this clone: The same CDR3 can be traced to other DNA sequences in this sample. The chain links TRBV28 to TRBJ2-7, with D unclear. The CDR3 is made up of 11 amino acids. V was trimmed by 3 bases and J by 3 bases, leaving 3 bases between them. CDR1 and CDR2 from the germline V gene are MDHEN and SYDVKM. The CDR3 spells CASSLNYEQYF. As DNA, the CDR3 is TGTGCCAGCAGTTTGAACTACGAGCAGTACTTC.

V is TRBV5-8 and J is TRBJ2-1; D could derive from TRBD1 or TRBD2 (6 bases each). This CDR3 has 17 amino acids. V dropped 4 bases and J dropped 0 bases, with 17 bases sitting between them. Germline V gives CDR1 SGHTS, CDR2 YDEGEE. DNA of the CDR3: TGTGCCAGCAGCATTGGGGGGCGTCTGAGCTCCTACAATGAGCAGTTCTTC. This sequence encodes CASSIGGRLSSYNEQFF.

This sequence joins TRBV5-5 and TRBJ1-6, with D hard to call. Trimming pared 4 bases from V and 7 bases from J, leaving 9 bases between. The length of the CDR3 is 13 residues. Germline V gene sequence: CDR1 SGHKS, CDR2 YYEKEE (reference sequence). The CDR3 sequence: CASSPVWNSPLHF. For the CDR3, the DNA is TGTGCCAGCAGCCCGGTTTGGAATTCACCCCTCCACTTT.